Listed here is a single TCR beta chain. Its matching antigen is unknown. The sample comes from a study of cytomegalovirus exposure and HLA in healthy donors. Study outcomes and limitations: Per published reports, the classifier diagnosed cytomegalovirus status with high specificity and sensitivity. DRB1 had the most TCR associations and HLA-C the fewest, a later analysis found, with rates varying by HLA locus.

This PCR relied on a set of 60 Vbeta primers and 13 Jbeta primers. Here immunoSEQ multiplex PCR was the method, and the copy in TCRdb shows in-frame clones only, minus some. There are 160,000 or so clones in the sample; roughly 82% occur only once, and approximately 0.51% lies in the top ten. The CDR3 sequence is 15 residues long. Germline V CDR1 and CDR2: SNHLY, FYNNEI. J was trimmed by 5 bases and V by 7 bases; bases with no gene match: 7. The material sequenced was PBMCs. The gene calls are TRBV2 and TRBJ2-3; TRBD1 agrees at 12 bases. This TCR was recovered from a woman in her forties or fifties in good health and CMV-seronegative. CDR3 nucleotides: TGTGCCAGCACCCGGGACAGGGGGCTTGGAGATACGCAGTATTTT. Its translation: CASTRDRGLGDTQYF. The full variable domain, its missing parts supplied by reference TRBV2 and TRBJ2-3, is EPEVTQTPSHQVTQMGQEVILRCVPISNHLYFYWYRQILGQKVEFLVSFYNNEISEKSEIFDDQFSVERPDGSNFTLKIRSTKLEDSAMYFCASTRDRGLGDTQYFGPGTRLTVL.